A single sample gave rise to the 27 T cell receptor beta chains below, sequenced in a study of graft-versus-host responses after intestinal transplantation. Sequencing was performed with immunoSEQ multiplex PCR; in TCRdb, only in-frame clones are kept and a portion is missing. The sample includes around 100,000 clones, around nine tenths seen only once; the top ten take 0.2% to 0.25%. Antigens for these TCRs are unknown. This specimen consisted of unstimulated CD4+ T cells sorted from spleen or lymph node cells, obtained before transplant. Receptors were obtained from a human donor who was the organ donor for an intestinal transplant.

V and J are TRBV9 and TRBJ2-1; TRBD2 agrees at 15 bases. Germline V CDR1 and CDR2: SGDLS, YYNGEE. The junction had 8 bases not matched to a gene; V was cut back by 3 bases and J by 7 bases. The CDR3 sequence is 17 residues long. The CDR3 DNA is TGTGCCAGCAGCGAAACCGGGACTAGCGGGAGGAGGAATGAGCAGTTCTTC. Translation gives CASSETGTSGRRNEQFF.

The chain carries TRBV6-5 and TRBJ2-7; D is perhaps TRBD2 (6 bases). Per germline, CDR1 MNHEY and CDR2 SVGAGI. Trimming pared 2 bases from V and 1 base from J, leaving 12 bases between. The CDR3 runs 15 residues. Here the CDR3 reads CASSYEASVSYEQYF. For the CDR3, the DNA is TGTGCCAGCAGTTACGAAGCTAGCGTGTCCTACGAGCAGTACTTC.

The V gene is TRBV27, the J gene TRBJ2-4, with D perhaps TRBD1 (5 bases). Trimming took off 6 bases at V and 5 bases at J, with 20 bases between the two ends. Per germline, CDR1 MNHEY and CDR2 SMNVEV (reference sequence). The CDR3 spans 16 residues. CDR3 loop: CASSRGAWTFENIQYF. Here the CDR3 DNA reads TGTGCCAGCAGCCGTGGGGCGTGGACGTTTGAAAACATTCAGTACTTC.

This chain connects TRBV7-2 to TRBJ2-1; 8 bases match TRBD2. CDR1 and CDR2 from the germline V gene are SGHTA and FQGNSA. V gave up 3 bases and J gave up 4 bases; unmatched junction bases: 5. The CDR3 is made up of 15 amino acids. CDR3 in amino acids: CASSFELAEYNEQFF. CDR3 nucleotide sequence: TGTGCCAGCAGCTTCGAACTAGCGGAGTACAATGAGCAGTTCTTC.

The chain links TRBV28 to TRBJ2-5; 9 bases line up with TRBD2. The CDR3 covers 15 residues. The germline V gene has CDR1 MDHEN and CDR2 SYDVKM. The J segment lost 2 bases and the V segment lost 3 bases, leaving 4 bases of the junction unmatched. The DNA for the CDR3 is TGTGCCAGCAGTTTGCTAGCGGGGCAACAAGAGACCCAGTACTTC. Protein product: CASSLLAGQQETQYF.

The chain employs TRBV5-1 and TRBJ1-1; D is undetermined. This CDR3 has 14 amino acids. The V and J ends lost 4 bases and 3 bases respectively, with 13 bases between them. Germline CDR1 is SGHRS and CDR2 is YFSETQ. The CDR3 coding sequence is TGCGCCAGCAGCCCTGCGGGTGTTGACACTGAAGCTTTCTTT. Translating it yields CASSPAGVDTEAFF.

The chain couples TRBV6-6 to TRBJ2-5, with D possibly called TRBD1 or TRBD2 (5 bases each). The CDR3 extends over 12 amino acids. Germline-derived CDR1 and CDR2 are MNHNY and SVGAGI (reference sequence). V gave up 7 bases and J gave up 2 bases, with 8 bases separating them. This CDR3 reads CASNEGQETQYF. CDR3 nucleotides: TGTGCCAGCAATGAGGGGCAAGAGACCCAGTACTTC.

V gene TRBV2 combines with J gene TRBJ1-1; tentatively, D is TRBD1 (6 bases). This CDR3 region has 15 residues. CDR1 SNHLY and CDR2 FYNNEI come from the germline V gene. Trimming left V 5 bases short and J 3 bases short, with 16 bases between. The CDR3 DNA reads as TGTGCCAGCAGTTTCCCAAGGGGGTGGGACACTGAAGCTTTCTTT. Residues: CASSFPRGWDTEAFF.

V and J are TRBV18 and TRBJ1-1; possibly TRBD1 for D (5 bases). The CDR3 spans 16 residues. Germline V lookup: CDR1 KGHSH, CDR2 LQKENI. V was cut by 4 bases and J by 0 bases, with 15 bases left in between. CDR3 coding DNA: TGTGCCAGCTCACGGGGACGACTCGAGATGAACACTGAAGCTTTCTTT. Amino acids: CASSRGRLEMNTEAFF. The variable domain in full, completed from reference TRBV18 and TRBJ1-1, reads NAGVMQNPRHLVRRRGQEARLRCSPMKGHSHVYWYRQLPEEGLKFMVYLQKENIIDESGMPKERFSAEFPKEGPSILRIQQVVRGDSAAYFCASSRGRLEMNTEAFFGQGTRLTVV.

The chain links TRBV11-2 to TRBJ2-7; D not certain. The V gene's germline CDR1 is SGHAT and CDR2 FQNNGV. The length of the CDR3 is 12 residues. V was trimmed by 1 base and J by 2 bases, leaving 3 bases between them. The CDR3 loop is CASSLVPYEQYF. DNA for the CDR3: TGTGCCAGCAGCTTAGTTCCCTACGAGCAGTACTTC. Supplemented by reference TRBV11-2 and TRBJ2-7, the full variable domain reads EAGVAQSPRYKIIEKRQSVAFWCNPISGHATLYWYQQILGQGPKLLIQFQNNGVVDDSQLPKDRFSAERLKGVDSTLKIQPAKLEDSAVYLCASSLVPYEQYFGPGTRLTVT.

This rearrangement joins TRBV27 to TRBJ2-7, with a possible D match to TRBD2 (5 bases). The length of the CDR3 is 14 residues. CDR1 MNHEY and CDR2 SMNVEV come from the germline V gene (reference sequence). Trimming left V 0 bases short and J 3 bases short, with 9 bases between. CDR3 in amino acids: CASSLSGGYYEQYF. The CDR3 DNA reads as TGTGCCAGCAGTTTATCAGGAGGTTACTACGAGCAGTACTTC.

This sequence joins TRBV2 and TRBJ1-5, with D maybe TRBD1 (5 bases). CDR3 length equals 16 residues. V was clipped by 7 bases and J by 6 bases, with 22 bases between them. The germline V gene has CDR1 SNHLY and CDR2 FYNNEI. The CDR3 loop is CASTADLRGSGQPQHF. The CDR3 DNA follows: TGTGCCAGCACGGCGGACTTGCGGGGGTCGGGTCAGCCCCAGCATTTT.

The chain combines TRBV19 with TRBJ1-5; the D gene is possibly TRBD1 (5 bases). This CDR3 has 17 amino acids. The V and J ends lost 1 base and 2 bases respectively, with 15 bases between them. Germline-derived CDR1 and CDR2 are LNHDA and SQIVND (reference sequence). CDR3 residues: CASSIALQGPGNQPQHF. In DNA form, the CDR3 reads TGTGCCAGTAGTATAGCTCTGCAGGGTCCAGGCAATCAGCCCCAGCATTTT.

The count of this clone is one. The chain carries TRBV4-1 and TRBJ2-3; TRBD2 aligns across 10 bases. Germline V gives CDR1 MGHRA, CDR2 YSYEKL. This CDR3 is built from 15 residues. The J segment lost 4 bases and the V segment lost 2 bases, leaving 3 bases of the junction unmatched. The CDR3 DNA reads as TGCGCCAGCAGCCAAACCGGGACTAGCGCAGATACGCAGTATTTT. This gives the protein CASSQTGTSADTQYF.

The V call is TRBV18, the J call TRBJ1-5; D remains ambiguous. CDR3 length: 15 amino acids. The ends were cut back, 3 bases at V and 1 base at J, with 10 bases in the middle. Germline assignment: CDR1 KGHSH and CDR2 LQKENI. CDR3 in DNA: TGTGCCAGCTCACCCGACGGTAGGAGCAATCAGCCCCAGCATTTT. It specifies CASSPDGRSNQPQHF.

This chain links TRBV6-5 with TRBJ1-4, with unresolved D. This CDR3 comprises 15 residues. From germline, CDR1 is MNHEY and CDR2 SVGAGI. Trimming removed 2 bases at V and 8 bases at J, with 15 bases between. CDR3 sequence reads: CASSYDAKSREKLFF. The CDR3 region has the DNA TGTGCCAGCAGTTACGACGCGAAAAGCAGGGAAAAACTGTTTTTT.

This chain connects TRBV6-5 to TRBJ2-3, with D perhaps being TRBD1 or TRBD2 (6 bases each). The germline CDR1 and CDR2 sequences are MNHEY and SVGAGI. This CDR3 comprises 13 residues. CDR3 protein: CAIQRGATDTQYF. The CDR3 DNA follows: TGTGCTATCCAAAGGGGGGCGACAGATACGCAGTATTTT.

The J gene is TRBJ2-5, the V gene TRBV11-2; D unresolved. This CDR3 has 13 residues. Trimming took 1 base from V and 0 from J, leaving 3 bases between them. Germline V gene lookup returns CDR1 SGHAT and CDR2 FQNNGV. CDR3 nucleotides: TGTGCCAGCAGCTTAGGGTACCAAGAGACCCAGTACTTC. This encodes CASSLGYQETQYF.

This sequence joins TRBV15 and TRBJ2-7; D unresolved. Germline CDR1 and CDR2: LNHNV and YYDKDF (reference sequence). V lost 5 bases and J 3 bases, leaving 8 bases between the germline ends. This CDR3 region has 12 residues. CDR3 residues: CATSGLGYEQYF. CDR3 DNA: TGTGCCACCAGCGGCCTTGGCTACGAGCAGTACTTC.

Worth noting for this clone: The junction and the germline gene differ at one end; a read error may be behind it. The V and J genes are TRBV5-1 and TRBJ2-3; 8 nucleotides align to TRBD1. Germline lookup yields CDR1 SGHRS and CDR2 YFSETQ. CDR3 length: 15 amino acids. Here the CDR3 reads CASSQRTGITGTQYF. The DNA for the CDR3 is TGCGCCAGCAGCCAACGGACAGGGATCACAGGTACGCAGTATTTT.

A note on this clone: Distinct nucleotide sequences in the sample also encode this CDR3. CDR3 bases: TGTGCCAGCAGACGACTGTGGGGTATTGGTGGTTACACCTTC. Protein: CASRRLWGIGGYTF. J is TRBJ1-2 and V is TRBV28; D call uncertain. The CDR3 has 14 amino acids. Trimming stripped 6 bases from V and 11 bases from J, with 22 bases between. Germline V gives CDR1 MDHEN, CDR2 SYDVKM.

The chain couples TRBV11-2 to TRBJ2-7, with D uncertain. CDR3 length: 17 residues. Germline V CDR1 and CDR2: SGHAT, FQNNGV. Trimming removed 0 bases at V and 2 bases at J, with 17 bases between. The CDR3 bases are TGTGCCAGCAGCTTAGATCCCGTGCCCACGATCCCCTACGAGCAGTACTTC. This encodes CASSLDPVPTIPYEQYF.

This chain joins TRBV5-1 and TRBJ2-3; 10 bases are shared with TRBD1. J lost 3 bases, V lost 5 bases, and 3 bases had no gene match. Germline-derived CDR1 and CDR2 are SGHRS and YFSETQ. The CDR3 consists of 14 residues. The CDR3 reads CASSRTGGTDTQYF. CDR3 DNA: TGCGCCAGCAGTCGGACAGGGGGAACAGATACGCAGTATTTT. Full variable domain (outside the CDR3, taken from reference TRBV5-1 and TRBJ2-3): KAGVTQTPRYLIKTRGQQVTLSCSPISGHRSVSWYQQTPGQGLQFLFEYFSETQRNKGNFPGRFSGRQFSNSRSEMNVSTLELGDSALYLCASSRTGGTDTQYFGPGTRLTVL.

The rearrangement links TRBV10-1 to TRBJ2-1; D not certain. The ends were cut back, 4 bases at V and 9 bases at J, with 13 bases in the middle. CDR3 length: 13 residues. From germline, CDR1 is WNHNN and CDR2 SYGVQD (reference sequence). The CDR3 DNA sequence: TGCGCCAGCAGTGTCGAAAAGGCCGCTGAGCAGTTCTTC. This translates into CASSVEKAAEQFF.

This rearrangement joins TRBV9 to TRBJ1-4; D remains unclear. Looked up from germline, CDR1 is SGDLS and CDR2 is YYNGEE. The CDR3 sequence is 14 residues long. Trimming left V 0 bases short and J 8 bases short, with 11 bases between. The CDR3 coding sequence is TGTGCCAGCAGCGTAGACGTCGGGAACGAAAAACTGTTTTTT. It codes for CASSVDVGNEKLFF. Combining the CDR3 with reference TRBV9 and TRBJ1-4 gives the whole variable domain DSGVTQTPKHLITATGQRVTLRCSPRSGDLSVYWYQQSLDQGLQFLIQYYNGEERAKGNILERFSAQQFPDLHSELNLSSLELGDSALYFCASSVDVGNEKLFFGSGTQLSVL.

The chain employs TRBV6-5 and TRBJ2-7; 7 nucleotides align to TRBD2. Germline loops: CDR1 MNHEY, CDR2 SVGAGI. CDR3 size: 15 residues. With V trimmed by 6 bases and J by 3 bases, 11 bases remained unmatched. Here the CDR3 reads CASRSPGDYYYEQYF. Written as DNA, the CDR3 is TGTGCCAGCAGATCCCCCGGGGACTACTACTACGAGCAGTACTTC.

The chain carries TRBV27 and TRBJ2-7, with a possible D match to TRBD2 (6 bases). Trimming cost V 7 bases and J 3 bases, with 13 bases left between them. The CDR3 is 13 amino acids. CDR1 MNHEY and CDR2 SMNVEV come from the germline V gene (reference sequence). The CDR3 spells CASKEGNRYEQYF. The CDR3 nucleotides are TGTGCCAGCAAGGAGGGGAACCGCTACGAGCAGTACTTC.